A single sample gave rise to the 13 T cell receptor beta chains below, sequenced in a study of blood T cell repertoires in COVID-19. Sequenced by immunoSEQ multiplex PCR; TCRdb stores in-frame clones only, minus some. The sample has about 99,000 clones, around 85% seen once. Sequencing used peripheral blood. These receptors came from a woman of 80 years or more with active or convalescent COVID-19.

This clone was detected once. This chain links TRBV4-2 with TRBJ1-2; the D gene is possibly TRBD1 (6 bases). This CDR3 is built from 14 residues. CDR1 and CDR2 from the germline V gene are LGHNA and YNFKEQ. V lost 0 bases, J lost 8 bases, and 13 bases lay in between. CDR3 in amino acids: CASSQDQGTGGYTF. The CDR3 DNA follows: TGTGCCAGCAGCCAAGATCAGGGGACGGGAGGCTACACCTTC.

Here the CDR3 reads CASREIDRGRDYGYTF. The CDR3 DNA follows: TGTGCCAGCAGGGAAATCGACAGGGGGCGAGACTATGGCTACACCTTC. V is TRBV6-6 and J is TRBJ1-2, with 10 nucleotides matching TRBD1. The CDR3 covers 16 residues. V was pared by 6 bases and J by 3 bases, with 10 bases of the junction left unmatched. The germline V gene has CDR1 MNHNY and CDR2 SVGAGI (reference sequence).

This sequence joins TRBV19 and TRBJ1-1; D possibly corresponds to TRBD1 (5 bases). V lost 1 base and J 7 bases, leaving 13 bases between the germline ends. Germline CDR1 is LNHDA and CDR2 is SQIVND (reference sequence). There are 14 residues in the CDR3. CDR3 protein: CASSIGQRNLEAFF. Here the CDR3 DNA reads TGTGCCAGTAGTATAGGACAGAGGAACCTTGAAGCTTTCTTT.

This chain joins TRBV7-2 and TRBJ1-2, with 9 bases matching TRBD1. This CDR3 comprises 15 residues. Trimming removed 5 bases from V and 4 bases from J; junction bases left unmatched: 8. CDR1 and CDR2 (germline): SGHTA, FQGNSA. CDR3 sequence: CASSPGQGLIYGYTF. CDR3 bases: TGTGCCAGCAGCCCCGGACAGGGGTTAATCTATGGCTACACCTTC.

V gene TRBV5-1 combines with J gene TRBJ2-2; 13 bases are shared with TRBD2. Germline CDR1 reads SGHRS; CDR2 reads YFSETQ. The trim removed 3 bases at V and 8 bases at J, leaving 1 base unmatched. The CDR3 length is 14 residues. The CDR3 DNA is TGCGCCAGCAGCTGGGGACTAGCGGGAGGGGAGCTGTTTTTT. Residues: CASSWGLAGGELFF.

CDR3 coding DNA: TGTGCCAGCAGCTCGAGGGACAGGGCCTACAATGAGCAGTTCTTC. Translation: CASSSRDRAYNEQFF. V gene TRBV5-6 combines with J gene TRBJ2-1; 9 positions match TRBD1. The CDR3 contains 15 residues. CDR1 and CDR2 from the germline V gene are SGHDT and YYEEEE. After removal of 3 bases from V and 2 bases from J, the junction contained 3 bases not matched to a gene.

This sequence joins TRBV28 and TRBJ2-7; 7 bases map to TRBD1. Trimming at V came to 10 bases and at J to 3 bases, leaving 12 bases not matched to a gene. The germline CDR1 and CDR2 sequences are MDHEN and SYDVKM. CDR3 length: 14 residues. CDR3 nucleotide sequence: TGTGCCACCAGAGTGGGCAGGGGGATCTACGAGCAGTACTTC. Translating it yields CATRVGRGIYEQYF.

The rearrangement joins TRBV28 to TRBJ2-2; D may be TRBD1 (6 bases). Trimming shortened V by 1 base and J by 4 bases, and 13 bases separated the two germline ends. The CDR3 runs 16 residues. CDR1 MDHEN and CDR2 SYDVKM come from the germline V gene. This CDR3 reads CASSLLGQGSTGELFF. The CDR3 coding sequence is TGTGCCAGCAGTTTATTAGGGCAGGGGTCCACCGGGGAGCTGTTTTTT.

The rearrangement joins TRBV18 to TRBJ2-7; maybe TRBD1 (5 bases). V lost 2 bases to trimming and J lost 4 bases, with 9 bases between them. From germline, CDR1 is KGHSH and CDR2 LQKENI. This CDR3 comprises 13 residues. The chain's CDR3 is CASSPTPGYEQYF. The CDR3 region has the DNA TGTGCCAGCTCACCAACCCCAGGGTACGAGCAGTACTTC.

The gene calls are TRBV28 and TRBJ1-2; possible D gene TRBD1, 5 bases. The V gene's germline CDR1 is MDHEN and CDR2 SYDVKM. V lost 5 bases and J 0 bases, leaving 13 bases between the germline ends. This CDR3 has 15 residues. The CDR3 coding sequence is TGTGCCAGCAGTATCCACGCGACAGCTAACTATGGCTACACCTTC. Translating it yields CASSIHATANYGYTF.

The chain employs TRBV6-5 and TRBJ2-3; D possibly corresponds to TRBD2 (7 bases). Trimming took off 8 bases at V and 4 bases at J, with 19 bases between the two ends. Looked up from germline, CDR1 is MNHEY and CDR2 is SVGAGI. There are 15 residues in the CDR3. DNA of the CDR3: TGTGCCAGCGGGGGAGGGGGAAAAGGGGCAGATACGCAGTATTTT. Its protein is CASGGGGKGADTQYF.

CDR3: CASREGRLNEKLFF. The CDR3 coding sequence is TGTGCCAGCAGGGAGGGACGGTTAAATGAAAAACTGTTTTTT. The chain is built from TRBV28 and TRBJ1-4; perhaps TRBD1 as D (5 bases). Germline loops: CDR1 MDHEN, CDR2 SYDVKM. The CDR3 totals 14 residues. The germline V and J ends were trimmed by 6 bases and 5 bases, with 13 bases remaining between them.

The J gene is TRBJ1-5, the V gene TRBV28; TRBD1 aligns across 9 bases. J lost 0 bases, V lost 6 bases, and 9 bases had no gene match. The CDR3 covers 17 residues. The germline V gene has CDR1 MDHEN and CDR2 SYDVKM. CDR3 in amino acids: CASSSTGTGYSNQPQHF. The CDR3 DNA reads as TGTGCCAGCAGCAGTACCGGGACAGGGTATAGCAATCAGCCCCAGCATTTT.